The entry below gives a single TCR beta chain sequence along with its context. Its antigen is currently unknown. This specimen belongs to a study of CD8+ T cells in alopecia areata. Both peripheral blood and punch biopsies of lesional scalp skin were obtained from patients who had alopecia areata. In each case, RNA was isolated and then reverse transcribed into cDNA as the sequencing template. The table came from immunoSEQ multiplex PCR; TCRdb's copy has only in-frame clones and leaves some out. The table records approximately 54,000 clones, around 96% of them present only once. Study-level findings and limits: Scalp data also include sequences from resident alphabeta T cells of normal skin. Researchers report lesional scalp, most notably alopecia totalis/universalis, outstripped normal scalp in clonality. Possibly as an HLA-related effect, TCR sharing across patients appeared less clear than in mice.

Germline V gene data show CDR1 as LGHNA and CDR2 as YSLEER. Trimming cost V 3 bases and J 4 bases, with 12 bases left between them. This CDR3 contains 14 residues. The clonotype comes from a human donor with alopecia areata. The starting material was CD8+ T cells sorted from blood, obtained at week 0. The chain couples TRBV4-3 to TRBJ1-2; no firm D call. The CDR3, as DNA: TGCGCCAGCAGCCAGGACGCAGGTACCTATGGCTACACCTTC. Amino acids: CASSQDAGTYGYTF.